Listed below are T cell receptor beta chains from one sample, sequenced in a study of shared clonotypes between healthy human individuals. Produced via immunoSEQ multiplex PCR; TCRdb's table is partial and in-frame only. The repertoire holds 2 million to 2.5 million clones, with nearly 97% as singletons. The sample comprised naive CD4+ T cells sorted from blood. These receptor sequences come from a man aged 18 to 29 in good health. CDR3s leave out the opening cysteine and the closing phenylalanine or tryptophan. D genes are given only for firm matches. Rows give clone size only sometimes, using once, few, many, or a class for an expanded clone.

NA | once | TRBV7-9 | ASSLRGPSGANVLT
NA | NA | TRBV9 | ASSVGSGPNQPQH
TRBD2 | NA | TRBV27 | ASSLSRLATNYEQY
TRBD2 | NA | TRBV4-3 | ASSGTSGGWSSYEQY
NA | NA | TRBV18 | ASSRGYQDNEQF
NA | NA | TRBV19 | ASSIEVEQPQH
TRBD1 | NA | TRBV7-9 | ASSPYEGADTEAF
NA | NA | TRBV2 | ASSQNPAETQY
NA | NA | TRBV5-6 | ASSLEREQF
NA | NA | TRBV28 | ATTWGSYEKLF
NA | NA | TRBV18 | ASRGGAYEQY
NA | NA | TRBV10-3 | AISEGGAGNNEQF
NA | NA | TRBV7-3 | ASSSQSSTGELF
NA | NA | TRBV20-1 | SAIDYEQY
TRBD1 | NA | TRBV11-3 | ASSLGTGKDTEAF
NA | NA | TRBV4-1 | ASSQLGLGEQY
TRBD2 | once | TRBV7-2 | ASSHRTSGRARTGELF
NA | NA | TRBV5-1 | ASSLLQGSNEKLF
NA | NA | TRBV2 | ASSEEQLNQPQH
NA | NA | TRBV7-6 | ASSLTWGNTGELF
NA | NA | TRBV2 | ASSPGGTGNEQF
TRBD1 | NA | TRBV4-3 | ASSQETGANTGELF
NA | NA | TRBV5-6 | ASSLRRTGPSYEQY
TRBD1 | NA | TRBV5-6 | ASSRTGNSYNEQF
NA | once | TRBV7-8 | ASSLARLYDEQF
TRBD2 | once | TRBV5-4 | ASSLEGLAWHDDEQF
NA | NA | TRBV6-5 | ASRTGNYGYT
TRBD1 | NA | TRBV18 | ASSRQGAYEQY
NA | NA | TRBV7-3 | ASSSGYGYT
NA | NA | TRBV30 | AWSLGVAGTEAF
NA | NA | TRBV10-3 | AISDPDSQAF
TRBD2 | NA | TRBV30 | AWSVSGRGPSNIQY
NA | NA | TRBV2 | ASYHRDSMGDTQY
NA | NA | TRBV5-1 | ASSPGGGDSNQPQH
NA | NA | TRBV5-1 | ASSLEPNYGYT
NA | NA | TRBV18 | ASSPDTGNSNQPQH
NA | once | TRBV14 | ASSPGQGSSPLH
TRBD1 | once | TRBV6-6 | ASSDRGGTEAF
NA | NA | TRBV27 | ASSPRGGGSYNEQF
NA | NA | TRBV22-1 | PGSARGGNTGELF
TRBD1 | NA | TRBV10-2 | ASSPWDRVAETQY
NA | NA | TRBV7-9 | ASSSKNKWGFYGYT
NA | NA | TRBV5-1 | ASSLGGYSGANVLT
NA | NA | TRBV5-8 | ASSFTNTEAF